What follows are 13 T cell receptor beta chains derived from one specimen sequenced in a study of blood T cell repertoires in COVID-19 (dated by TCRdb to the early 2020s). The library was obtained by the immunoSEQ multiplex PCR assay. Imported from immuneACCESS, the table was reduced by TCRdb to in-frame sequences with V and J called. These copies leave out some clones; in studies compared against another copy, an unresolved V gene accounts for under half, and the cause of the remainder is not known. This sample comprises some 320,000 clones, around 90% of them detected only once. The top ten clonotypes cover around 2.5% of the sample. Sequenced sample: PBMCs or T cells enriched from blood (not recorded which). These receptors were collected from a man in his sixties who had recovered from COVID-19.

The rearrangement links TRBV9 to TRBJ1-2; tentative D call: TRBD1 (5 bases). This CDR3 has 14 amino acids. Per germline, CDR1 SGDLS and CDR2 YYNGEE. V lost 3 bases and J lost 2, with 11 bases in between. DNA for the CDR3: TGTGCCAGCAGCGCCTGGACACTGAACTATGGCTACACCTTC. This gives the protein CASSAWTLNYGYTF.

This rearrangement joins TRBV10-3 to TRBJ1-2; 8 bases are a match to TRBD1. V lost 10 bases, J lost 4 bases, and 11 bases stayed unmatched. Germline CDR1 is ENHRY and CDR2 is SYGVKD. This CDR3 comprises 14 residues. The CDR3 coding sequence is TGTGCCACCTCGCCCGCAGGGGGCGGCTATGGCTACACCTTC. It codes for CATSPAGGGYGYTF.

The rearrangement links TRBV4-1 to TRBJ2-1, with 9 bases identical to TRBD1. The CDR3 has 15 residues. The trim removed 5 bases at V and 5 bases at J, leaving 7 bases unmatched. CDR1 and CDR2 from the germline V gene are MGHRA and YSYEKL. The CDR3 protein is CASSKGQGTNNEQFF. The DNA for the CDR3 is TGCGCCAGCAGCAAGGGACAGGGTACCAACAATGAGCAGTTCTTC.

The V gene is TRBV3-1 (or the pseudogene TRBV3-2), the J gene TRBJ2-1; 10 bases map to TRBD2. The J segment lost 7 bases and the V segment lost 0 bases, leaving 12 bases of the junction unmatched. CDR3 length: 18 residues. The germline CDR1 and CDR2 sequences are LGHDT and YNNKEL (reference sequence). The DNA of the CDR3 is TGTGCCAGCAGCCAAGACACCATCCTAGCGGGAGTTGTTAATGAGCAGTTCTTC. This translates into CASSQDTILAGVVNEQFF.

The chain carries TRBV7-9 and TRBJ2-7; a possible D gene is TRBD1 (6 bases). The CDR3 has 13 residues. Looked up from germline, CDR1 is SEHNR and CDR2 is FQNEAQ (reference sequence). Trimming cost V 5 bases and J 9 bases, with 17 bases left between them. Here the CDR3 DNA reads TGTGCCAGCAGCACCGAGACAGGCTCGTGGCAGTACTTC. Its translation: CASSTETGSWQYF.

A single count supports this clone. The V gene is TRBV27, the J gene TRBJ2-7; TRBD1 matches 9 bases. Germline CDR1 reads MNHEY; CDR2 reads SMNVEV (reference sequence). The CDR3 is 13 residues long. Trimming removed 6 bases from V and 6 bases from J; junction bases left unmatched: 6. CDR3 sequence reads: CASRRTGVSEQYF. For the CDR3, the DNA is TGTGCCAGCAGACGGACAGGGGTGAGCGAGCAGTACTTC.

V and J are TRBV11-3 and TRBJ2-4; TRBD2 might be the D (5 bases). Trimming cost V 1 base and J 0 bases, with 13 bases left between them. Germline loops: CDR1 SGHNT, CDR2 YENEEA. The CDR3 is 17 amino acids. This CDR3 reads CASSLGRGDLAKNIQYF. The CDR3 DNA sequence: TGTGCCAGCAGCTTAGGACGGGGAGATCTAGCCAAAAACATTCAGTACTTC.

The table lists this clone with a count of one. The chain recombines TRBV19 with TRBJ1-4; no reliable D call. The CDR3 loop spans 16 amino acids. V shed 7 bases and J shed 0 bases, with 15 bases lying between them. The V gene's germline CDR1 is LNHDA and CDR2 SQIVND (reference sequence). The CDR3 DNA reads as TGTGCCAGTACCCCCCGGCAGCGAGCAACTAATGAAAAACTGTTTTTT. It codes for CASTPRQRATNEKLFF.

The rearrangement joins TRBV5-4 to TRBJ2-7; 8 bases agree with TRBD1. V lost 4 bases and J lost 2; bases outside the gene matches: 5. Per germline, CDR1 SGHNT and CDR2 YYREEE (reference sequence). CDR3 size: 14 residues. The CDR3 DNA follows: TGTGCCAGCAGCAGTGACAGGGGTACCTACGAGCAGTACTTC. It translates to CASSSDRGTYEQYF.

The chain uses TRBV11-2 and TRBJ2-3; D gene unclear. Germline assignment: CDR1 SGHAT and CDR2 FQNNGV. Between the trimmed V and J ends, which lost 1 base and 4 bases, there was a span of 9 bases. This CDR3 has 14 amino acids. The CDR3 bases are TGTGCCAGCAGCTTAGCTCCTAGGTCAGATACGCAGTATTTT. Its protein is CASSLAPRSDTQYF.

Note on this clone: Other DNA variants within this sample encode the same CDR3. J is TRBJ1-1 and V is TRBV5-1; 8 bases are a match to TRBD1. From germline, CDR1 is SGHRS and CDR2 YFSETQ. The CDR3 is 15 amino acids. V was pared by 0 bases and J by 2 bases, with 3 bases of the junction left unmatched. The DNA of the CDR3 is TGCGCCAGCAGCTTGGCCGGGACAGGTAACACTGAAGCTTTCTTT. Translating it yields CASSLAGTGNTEAFF.

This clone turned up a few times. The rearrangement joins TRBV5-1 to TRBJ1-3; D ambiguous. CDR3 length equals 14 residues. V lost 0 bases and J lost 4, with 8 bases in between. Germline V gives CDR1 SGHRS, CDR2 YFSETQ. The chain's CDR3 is CASSLEARGNTIYF. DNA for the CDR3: TGCGCCAGCAGCTTGGAGGCGAGGGGAAACACCATATATTTT.

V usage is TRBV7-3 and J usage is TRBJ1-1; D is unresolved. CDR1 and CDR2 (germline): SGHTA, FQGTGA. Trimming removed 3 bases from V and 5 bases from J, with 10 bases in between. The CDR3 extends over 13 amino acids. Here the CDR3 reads CASSFSTNTEAFF. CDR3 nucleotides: TGTGCCAGCAGCTTCTCAACTAATACTGAAGCTTTCTTT. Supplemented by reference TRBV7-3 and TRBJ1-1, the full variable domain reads GAGVSQTPSNKVTEKGKYVELRCDPISGHTALYWYRQSLGQGPEFLIYFQGTGAADDSGLPNDRFFAVRPEGSVSTLKIQRTERGDSAVYLCASSFSTNTEAFFGQGTRLTVV.